A selection of T cell receptor beta chains follows, all from one sample in a study of shared clonotypes between healthy human individuals. Produced via immunoSEQ multiplex PCR; TCRdb's table is partial and in-frame only. The sample lists about 2.4 million clones, approximately 93% occurring once. Sequences were obtained from naive CD4+ T cells from PBMCs. Source of these receptors: a man younger than 35 in good health. Some clones in this sample may be carry-over from other donors' samples. CDR3s leave out the opening cysteine and the closing phenylalanine or tryptophan.

V: TRBV7-6
J: TRBJ2-1
CDR3: ASSFISGRGDEQF

V: TRBV5-1
J: TRBJ2-2
CDR3: ATSVSDTGELF

V: TRBV28
J: TRBJ1-3
CDR3: ASSPHLGQSSGNTIY

V: TRBV19
J: TRBJ2-7
CDR3: ASTLRQGAYEQY

V: TRBV25-1
J: TRBJ1-1
CDR3: ASSDPGTGDTEAF

V: TRBV6-6
J: TRBJ1-6
CDR3: ASSTRPNSPLH

V: TRBV7-9
J: TRBJ2-2
CDR3: ASCPGMGYPTGELF

V: TRBV28
J: TRBJ2-2
CDR3: ASSLSSGGPGELF

V: TRBV19
J: TRBJ2-2
CDR3: ASSIPLLNTGELF

V: TRBV27
J: TRBJ2-1
CDR3: ASSFESGYNEQF

V: TRBV28
J: TRBJ2-7
CDR3: ASSPYGPGVYEQY

V: TRBV2
J: TRBJ1-5
CDR3: ASRTGGNQPQH

V: TRBV4-1
J: TRBJ1-1
CDR3: ASSQAQTTGGREAF

V: TRBV5-1
J: TRBJ2-3
CDR3: ASSLGSTLGTDTQY

V: TRBV28
J: TRBJ1-5
CDR3: ASSLATRGSNQPQH

V: TRBV5-5
J: TRBJ2-3
CDR3: ASSEGQGLVTDTQY

V: TRBV18
J: TRBJ1-1
CDR3: ASSPDRPLPENTEAF

V: TRBV5-1
J: TRBJ1-1
CDR3: ASSLGTAPGGQNTEAF

V: TRBV11-2
J: TRBJ2-7
CDR3: ASSLGQGASYEQY

V: TRBV2
J: TRBJ2-7
CDR3: ATHQGAGAYEQY

V: TRBV5-5
J: TRBJ1-2
CDR3: ASSSDGYYGYT

V: TRBV5-6
J: TRBJ2-7
CDR3: ASSLGGRGPHEQY

V: TRBV29-1
J: TRBJ2-3
CDR3: SVRTDTQY

V: TRBV27
J: TRBJ2-6
CDR3: ASSAAQGAGANVLT

V: TRBV5-1
J: TRBJ2-5
CDR3: ASSLIGAAGVGETQY

V: TRBV10-3
J: TRBJ1-5
CDR3: AISDLKQGIGQPQH

V: TRBV2
J: TRBJ1-5
CDR3: ASRGDSNQPQH

V: TRBV5-1
J: TRBJ1-6
CDR3: ASSWTGDYNSPLH

V: TRBV28
J: TRBJ2-3
CDR3: ASSSSLAGGGWQY

V: TRBV10-3
J: TRBJ1-6
CDR3: AISPGSSPLH